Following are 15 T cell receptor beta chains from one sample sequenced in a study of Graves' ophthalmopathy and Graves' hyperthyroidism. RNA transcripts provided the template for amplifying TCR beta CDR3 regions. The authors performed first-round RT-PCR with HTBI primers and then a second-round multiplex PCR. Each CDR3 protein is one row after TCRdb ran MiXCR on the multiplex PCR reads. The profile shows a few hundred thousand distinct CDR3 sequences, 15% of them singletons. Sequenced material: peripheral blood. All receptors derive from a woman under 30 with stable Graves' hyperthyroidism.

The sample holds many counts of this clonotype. DNA of the CDR3: TGTGCCAGCAGTTTACAGGGGAACACTGAAGCTTTCTTT. Amino acid sequence: CASSLQGNTEAFF. V and J are TRBV7-3 and TRBJ1-1, with D possibly being TRBD1 (6 bases). Germline CDR1 is SGHTA and CDR2 is FQGTGA. Deletions cut 6 bases from V and 1 base from J, with 9 bases between. This CDR3 region has 13 residues.

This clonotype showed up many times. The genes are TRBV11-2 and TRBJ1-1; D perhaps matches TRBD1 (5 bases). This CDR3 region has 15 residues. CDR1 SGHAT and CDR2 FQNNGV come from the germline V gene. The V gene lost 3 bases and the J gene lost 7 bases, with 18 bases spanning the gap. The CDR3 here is CASSLSGTHASEAFF. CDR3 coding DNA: TGTGCCAGCAGCTTGTCCGGGACGCACGCGAGTGAAGCTTTCTTT. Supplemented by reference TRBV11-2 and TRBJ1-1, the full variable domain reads EAGVAQSPRYKIIEKRQSVAFWCNPISGHATLYWYQQILGQGPKLLIQFQNNGVVDDSQLPKDRFSAERLKGVDSTLKIQPAKLEDSAVYLCASSLSGTHASEAFFGQGTRLTVV.

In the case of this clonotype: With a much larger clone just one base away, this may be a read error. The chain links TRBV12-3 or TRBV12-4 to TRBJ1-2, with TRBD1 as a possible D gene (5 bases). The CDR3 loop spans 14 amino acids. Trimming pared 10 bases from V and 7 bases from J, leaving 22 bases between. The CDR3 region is CATLQYDWGLGYTF. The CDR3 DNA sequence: TGTGCCACCCTACAGTATGACTGGGGACTTGGCTACACCTTC.

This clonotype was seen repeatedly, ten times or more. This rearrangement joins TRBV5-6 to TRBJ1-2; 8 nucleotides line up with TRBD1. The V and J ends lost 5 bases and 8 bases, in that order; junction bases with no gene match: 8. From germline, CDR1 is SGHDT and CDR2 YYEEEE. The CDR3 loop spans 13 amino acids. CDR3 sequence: CASRWTGKDGYTF. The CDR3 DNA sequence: TGTGCCAGCAGATGGACAGGGAAGGACGGCTACACCTTC.

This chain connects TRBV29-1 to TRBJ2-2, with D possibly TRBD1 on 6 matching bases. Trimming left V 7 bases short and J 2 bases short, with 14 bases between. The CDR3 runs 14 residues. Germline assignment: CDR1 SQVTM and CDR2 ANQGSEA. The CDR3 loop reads CSARRDTNTGELFF. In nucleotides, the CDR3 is TGCAGCGCCCGCCGGGACACCAACACCGGGGAGCTGTTTTTT.

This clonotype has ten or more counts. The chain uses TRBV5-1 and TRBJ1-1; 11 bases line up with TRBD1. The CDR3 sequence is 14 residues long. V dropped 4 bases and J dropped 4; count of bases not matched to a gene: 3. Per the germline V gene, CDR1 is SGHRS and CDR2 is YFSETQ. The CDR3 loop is CASSTGTGGTEAFF. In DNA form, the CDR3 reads TGCGCCAGCAGCACCGGGACAGGGGGCACTGAAGCTTTCTTT.

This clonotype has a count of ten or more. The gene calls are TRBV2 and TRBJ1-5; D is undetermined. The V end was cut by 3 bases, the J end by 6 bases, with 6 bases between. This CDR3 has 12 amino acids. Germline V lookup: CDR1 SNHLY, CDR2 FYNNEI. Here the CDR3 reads CASSDAPQPQHF. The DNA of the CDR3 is TGTGCCAGCAGTGACGCTCCTCAGCCCCAGCATTTT.

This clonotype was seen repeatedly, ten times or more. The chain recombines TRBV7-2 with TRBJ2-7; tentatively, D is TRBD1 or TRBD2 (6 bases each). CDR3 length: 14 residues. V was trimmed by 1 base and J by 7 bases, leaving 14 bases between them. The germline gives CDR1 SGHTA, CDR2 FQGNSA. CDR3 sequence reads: CASSLGPGAGEQYF. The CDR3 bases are TGTGCCAGCAGCTTAGGCCCGGGGGCCGGTGAGCAGTACTTC. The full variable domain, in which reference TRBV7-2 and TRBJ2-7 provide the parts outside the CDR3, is GAGVSQSPSNKVTEKGKDVELRCDPISGHTALYWYRQSLGQGLEFLIYFQGNSAPDKSGLPSDRFSAERTGGSVSTLTIQRTQQEDSAVYLCASSLGPGAGEQYFGPGTRLTVT.

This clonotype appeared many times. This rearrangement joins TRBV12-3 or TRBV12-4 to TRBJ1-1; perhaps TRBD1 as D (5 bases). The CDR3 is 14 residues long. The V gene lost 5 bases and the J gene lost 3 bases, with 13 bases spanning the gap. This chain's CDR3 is CASSQIGVYTEAFF. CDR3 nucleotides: TGTGCCAGCAGTCAAATAGGGGTGTACACTGAAGCTTTCTTT.

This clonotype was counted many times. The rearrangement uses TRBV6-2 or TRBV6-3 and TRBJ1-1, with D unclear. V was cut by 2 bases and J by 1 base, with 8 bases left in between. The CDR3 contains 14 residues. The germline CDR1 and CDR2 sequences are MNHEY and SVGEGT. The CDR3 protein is CASSYDMKNTEAFF. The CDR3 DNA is TGTGCCAGCAGTTACGACATGAAGAACACTGAAGCTTTCTTT.

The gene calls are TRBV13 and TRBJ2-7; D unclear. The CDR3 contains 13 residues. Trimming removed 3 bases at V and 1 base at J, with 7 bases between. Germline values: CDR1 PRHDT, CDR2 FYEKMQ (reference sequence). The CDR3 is CASSFLKSYEQYF. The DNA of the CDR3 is TGTGCCAGCAGCTTTCTAAAGTCCTACGAGCAGTACTTC. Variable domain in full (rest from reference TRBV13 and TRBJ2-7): AAGVIQSPRHLIKEKRETATLKCYPIPRHDTVYWYQQGPGQDPQFLISFYEKMQSDKGSIPDRFSAQQFSDYHSELNMSSLELGDSALYFCASSFLKSYEQYFGPGTRLTVT.

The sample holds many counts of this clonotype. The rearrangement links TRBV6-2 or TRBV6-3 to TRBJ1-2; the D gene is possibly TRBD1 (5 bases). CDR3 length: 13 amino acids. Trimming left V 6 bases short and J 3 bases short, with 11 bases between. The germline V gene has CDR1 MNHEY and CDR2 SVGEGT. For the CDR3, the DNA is TGTGCCAGCAGACCCGGGACCCACTATGGCTACACCTTC. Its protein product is CASRPGTHYGYTF.

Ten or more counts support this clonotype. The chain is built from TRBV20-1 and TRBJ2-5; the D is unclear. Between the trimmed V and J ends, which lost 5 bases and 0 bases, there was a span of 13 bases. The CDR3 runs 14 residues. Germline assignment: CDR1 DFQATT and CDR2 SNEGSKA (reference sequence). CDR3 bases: TGCAGTGCTTGGGAAGATCGAAACCAAGAGACCCAGTACTTC. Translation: CSAWEDRNQETQYF.

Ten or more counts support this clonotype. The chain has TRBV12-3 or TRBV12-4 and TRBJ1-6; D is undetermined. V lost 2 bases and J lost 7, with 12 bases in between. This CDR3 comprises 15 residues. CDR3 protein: CASSLSRRLNSPLHF. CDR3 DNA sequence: TGTGCCAGCAGTTTATCGAGGCGGTTGAATTCACCCCTCCACTTT.

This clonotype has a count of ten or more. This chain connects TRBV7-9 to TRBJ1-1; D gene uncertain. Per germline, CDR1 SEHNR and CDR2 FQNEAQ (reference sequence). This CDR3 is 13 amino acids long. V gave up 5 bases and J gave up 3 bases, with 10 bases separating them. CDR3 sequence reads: CASSRTLDTEAFF. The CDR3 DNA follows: TGTGCCAGCAGCCGTACCTTGGACACTGAAGCTTTCTTT.